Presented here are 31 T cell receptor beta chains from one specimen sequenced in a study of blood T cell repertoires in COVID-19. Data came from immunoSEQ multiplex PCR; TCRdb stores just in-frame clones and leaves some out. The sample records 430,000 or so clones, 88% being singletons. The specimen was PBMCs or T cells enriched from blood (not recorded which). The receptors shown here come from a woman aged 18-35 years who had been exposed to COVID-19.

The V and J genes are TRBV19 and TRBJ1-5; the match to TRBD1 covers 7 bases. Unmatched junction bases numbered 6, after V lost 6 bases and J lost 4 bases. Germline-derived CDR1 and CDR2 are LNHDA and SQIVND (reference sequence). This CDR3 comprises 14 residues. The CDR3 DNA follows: TGTGCCAGTAGGCCAGGGGGTGTGAATCAGCCCCAGCATTTT. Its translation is CASRPGGVNQPQHF.

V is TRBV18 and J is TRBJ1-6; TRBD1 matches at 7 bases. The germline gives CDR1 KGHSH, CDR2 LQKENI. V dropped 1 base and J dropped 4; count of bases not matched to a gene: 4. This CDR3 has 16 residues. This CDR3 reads CASSPQGAGYNSPLHF. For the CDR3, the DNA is TGTGCCAGCTCACCACAGGGGGCGGGATATAATTCACCCCTCCACTTT.

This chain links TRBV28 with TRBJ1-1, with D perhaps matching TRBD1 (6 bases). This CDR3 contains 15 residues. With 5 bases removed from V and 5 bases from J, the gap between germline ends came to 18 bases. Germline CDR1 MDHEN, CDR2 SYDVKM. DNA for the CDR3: TGTGCCAGCAGTACCCTCGGGGGGGGCTGGACTGAAGCTTTCTTT. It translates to CASSTLGGGWTEAFF.

In DNA form, the CDR3 reads TGTGCCAGCAGCACAGGATGGGGCCTCACTGAAGCTTTCTTT. This sequence encodes CASSTGWGLTEAFF. The chain recombines TRBV5-4 with TRBJ1-1; D perhaps matches TRBD1 (5 bases). V lost 4 bases to trimming and J lost 4 bases, with 14 bases between them. The CDR3 consists of 14 residues. Germline CDR1 and CDR2: SGHNT and YYREEE (reference sequence).

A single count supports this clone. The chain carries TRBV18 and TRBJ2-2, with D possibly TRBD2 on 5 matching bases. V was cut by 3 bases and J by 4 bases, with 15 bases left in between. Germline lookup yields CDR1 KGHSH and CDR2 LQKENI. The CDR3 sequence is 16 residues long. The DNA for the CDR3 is TGTGCCAGCTCACCTACTAGTTCCGAGGTCACCGGGGAGCTGTTTTTT. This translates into CASSPTSSEVTGELFF. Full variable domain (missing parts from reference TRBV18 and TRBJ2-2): NAGVMQNPRHLVRRRGQEARLRCSPMKGHSHVYWYRQLPEEGLKFMVYLQKENIIDESGMPKERFSAEFPKEGPSILRIQQVVRGDSAAYFCASSPTSSEVTGELFFGEGSRLTVL.

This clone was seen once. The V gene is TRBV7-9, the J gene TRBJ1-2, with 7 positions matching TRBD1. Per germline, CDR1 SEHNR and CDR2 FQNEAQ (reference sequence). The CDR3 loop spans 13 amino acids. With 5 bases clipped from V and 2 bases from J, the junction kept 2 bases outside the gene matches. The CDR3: CASSRQGNYGYTF. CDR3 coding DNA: TGTGCCAGCAGCCGACAGGGCAACTATGGCTACACCTTC.

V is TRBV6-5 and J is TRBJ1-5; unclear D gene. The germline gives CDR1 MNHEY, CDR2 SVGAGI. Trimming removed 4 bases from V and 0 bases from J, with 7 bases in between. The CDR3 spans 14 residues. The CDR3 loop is CASSSVYSNQPQHF. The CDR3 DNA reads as TGTGCCAGCAGTTCCGTCTATAGCAATCAGCCCCAGCATTTT.

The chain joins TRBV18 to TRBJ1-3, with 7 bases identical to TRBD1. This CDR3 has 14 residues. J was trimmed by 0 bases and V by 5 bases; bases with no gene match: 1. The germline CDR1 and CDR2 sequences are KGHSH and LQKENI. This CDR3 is CASSTGASGNTIYF. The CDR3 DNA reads TGTGCCAGCTCAACAGGGGCCTCTGGAAACACCATATATTTT. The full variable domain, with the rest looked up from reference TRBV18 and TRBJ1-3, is NAGVMQNPRHLVRRRGQEARLRCSPMKGHSHVYWYRQLPEEGLKFMVYLQKENIIDESGMPKERFSAEFPKEGPSILRIQQVVRGDSAAYFCASSTGASGNTIYFGEGSWLTVV.

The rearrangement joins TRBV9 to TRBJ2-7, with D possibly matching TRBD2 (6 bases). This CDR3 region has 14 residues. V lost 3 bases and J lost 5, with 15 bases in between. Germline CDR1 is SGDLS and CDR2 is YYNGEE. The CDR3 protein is CASSDIGSPNEQYF. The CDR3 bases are TGTGCCAGCAGCGATATCGGGAGCCCCAACGAGCAGTACTTC.

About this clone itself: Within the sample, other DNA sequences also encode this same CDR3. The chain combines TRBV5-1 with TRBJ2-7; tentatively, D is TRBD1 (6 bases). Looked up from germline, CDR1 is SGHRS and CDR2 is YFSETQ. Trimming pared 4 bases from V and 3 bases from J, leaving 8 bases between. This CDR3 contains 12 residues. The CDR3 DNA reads TGCGCCAGCAGCGCGGACAGCTACGAGCAGTACTTC. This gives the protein CASSADSYEQYF.

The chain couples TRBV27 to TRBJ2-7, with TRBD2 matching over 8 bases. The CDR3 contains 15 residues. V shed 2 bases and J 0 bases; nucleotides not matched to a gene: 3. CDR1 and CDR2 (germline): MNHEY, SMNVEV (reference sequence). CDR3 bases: TGTGCCAGCAGTTTAGGGGCGGGGGGCTCCTACGAGCAGTACTTC. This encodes CASSLGAGGSYEQYF.

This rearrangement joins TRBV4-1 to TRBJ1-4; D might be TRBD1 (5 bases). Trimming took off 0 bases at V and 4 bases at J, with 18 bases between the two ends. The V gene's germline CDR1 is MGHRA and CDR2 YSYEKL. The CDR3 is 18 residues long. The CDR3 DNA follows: TGCGCCAGCAGCCAAGATTCCGGGCAGGGTGGGCTTAATGAAAAACTGTTTTTT. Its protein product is CASSQDSGQGGLNEKLFF.

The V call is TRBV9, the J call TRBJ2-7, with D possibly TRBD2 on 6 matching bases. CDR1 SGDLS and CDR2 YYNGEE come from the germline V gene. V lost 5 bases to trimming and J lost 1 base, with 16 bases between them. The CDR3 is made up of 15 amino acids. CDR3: CASSKGGGFSYEQYF. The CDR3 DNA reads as TGTGCCAGCAGTAAAGGTGGGGGGTTTTCCTACGAGCAGTACTTC.

CDR3 sequence: CASSSTGETPLRISNQPQHF. CDR3 nucleotides: TGCGCCAGCAGTTCAACAGGGGAGACTCCCCTTCGGATTAGCAATCAGCCCCAGCATTTT. This chain connects TRBV10-1 to TRBJ1-5; 7 positions agree with TRBD1. This CDR3 region has 20 residues. The germline gives CDR1 WNHNN, CDR2 SYGVQD (reference sequence). After removal of 5 bases from V and 0 bases from J, the junction contained 19 bases not matched to a gene.

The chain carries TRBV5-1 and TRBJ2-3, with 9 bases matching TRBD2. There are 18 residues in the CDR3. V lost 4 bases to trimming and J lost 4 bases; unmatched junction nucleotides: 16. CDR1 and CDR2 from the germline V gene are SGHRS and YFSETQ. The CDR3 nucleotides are TGCGCCAGCAGCAGCATAGCGGGAGCCCGAGTAAGCGCAGATACGCAGTATTTT. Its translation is CASSSIAGARVSADTQYF.

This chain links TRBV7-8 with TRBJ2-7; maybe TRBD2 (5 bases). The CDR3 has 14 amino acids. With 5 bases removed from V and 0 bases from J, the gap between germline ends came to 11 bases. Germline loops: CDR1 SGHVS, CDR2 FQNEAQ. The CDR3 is CASSPDFFSYEQYF. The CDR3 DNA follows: TGTGCCAGCAGCCCGGACTTTTTCTCCTACGAGCAGTACTTC.

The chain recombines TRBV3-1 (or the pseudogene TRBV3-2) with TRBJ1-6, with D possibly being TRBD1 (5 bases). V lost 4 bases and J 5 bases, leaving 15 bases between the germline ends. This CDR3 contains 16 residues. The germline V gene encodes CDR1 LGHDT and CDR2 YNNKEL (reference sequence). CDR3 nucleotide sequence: TGTGCCAGCAGCCGCGGCGGGGGAATGAATAATTCACCCCTCCACTTT. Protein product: CASSRGGGMNNSPLHF.

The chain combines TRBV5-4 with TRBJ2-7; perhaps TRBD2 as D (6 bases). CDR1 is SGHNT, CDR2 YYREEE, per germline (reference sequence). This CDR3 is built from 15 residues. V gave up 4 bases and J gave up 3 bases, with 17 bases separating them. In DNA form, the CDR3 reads TGTGCCAGCAGCCCCGGACTAATAGAGAACTACGAGCAGTACTTC. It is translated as CASSPGLIENYEQYF.

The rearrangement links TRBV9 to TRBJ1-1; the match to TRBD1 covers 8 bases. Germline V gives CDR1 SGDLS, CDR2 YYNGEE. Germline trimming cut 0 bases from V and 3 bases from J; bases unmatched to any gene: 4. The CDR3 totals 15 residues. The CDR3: CASSVVTGAYTEAFF. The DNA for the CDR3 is TGTGCCAGCAGCGTAGTGACAGGGGCGTACACTGAAGCTTTCTTT.

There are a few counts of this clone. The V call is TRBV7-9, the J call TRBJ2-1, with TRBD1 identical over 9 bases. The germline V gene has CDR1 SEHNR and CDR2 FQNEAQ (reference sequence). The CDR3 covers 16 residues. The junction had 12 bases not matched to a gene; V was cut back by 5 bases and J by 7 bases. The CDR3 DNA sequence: TGTGCCAGCAGCAATCCGGGGACAGGGTATGGGAATGAGCAGTTCTTC. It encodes CASSNPGTGYGNEQFF.

The CDR3 DNA reads TGTGCCACCAGCAGGAAGAGACAGCCACTTAATGAAAAACTGTTTTTT. Encoded protein: CATSRKRQPLNEKLFF. This chain connects TRBV15 to TRBJ1-4, with D possibly being TRBD1 (5 bases). Trimming shortened V by 3 bases and J by 4 bases, and 15 bases separated the two germline ends. Germline V CDR1 and CDR2: LNHNV, YYDKDF (reference sequence). This CDR3 comprises 16 residues.

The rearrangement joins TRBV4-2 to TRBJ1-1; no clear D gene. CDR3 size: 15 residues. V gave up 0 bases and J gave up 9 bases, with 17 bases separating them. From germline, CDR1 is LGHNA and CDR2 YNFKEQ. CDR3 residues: CASSQDPVAGGKAFF. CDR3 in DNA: TGTGCCAGCAGCCAAGATCCTGTGGCAGGCGGGAAAGCTTTCTTT.

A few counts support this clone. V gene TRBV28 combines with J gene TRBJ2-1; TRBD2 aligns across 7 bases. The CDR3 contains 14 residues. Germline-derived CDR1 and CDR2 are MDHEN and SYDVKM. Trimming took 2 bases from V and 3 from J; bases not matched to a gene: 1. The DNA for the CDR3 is TGTGCCAGCAGTTTACAGCGGGGCTACAATGAGCAGTTCTTC. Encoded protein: CASSLQRGYNEQFF. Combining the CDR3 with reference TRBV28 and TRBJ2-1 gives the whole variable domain DVKVTQSSRYLVKRTGEKVFLECVQDMDHENMFWYRQDPGLGLRLIYFSYDVKMKEKGDIPEGYSVSREKKERFSLILESASTNQTSMYLCASSLQRGYNEQFFGPGTRLTVL.

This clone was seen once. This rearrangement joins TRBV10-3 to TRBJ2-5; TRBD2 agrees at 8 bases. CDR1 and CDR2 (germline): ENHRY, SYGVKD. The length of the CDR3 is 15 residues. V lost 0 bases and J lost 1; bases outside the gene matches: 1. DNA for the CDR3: TGTGCCATCAGTGAGTCTGCGGGGGGCCAAGAGACCCAGTACTTC. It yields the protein CAISESAGGQETQYF.

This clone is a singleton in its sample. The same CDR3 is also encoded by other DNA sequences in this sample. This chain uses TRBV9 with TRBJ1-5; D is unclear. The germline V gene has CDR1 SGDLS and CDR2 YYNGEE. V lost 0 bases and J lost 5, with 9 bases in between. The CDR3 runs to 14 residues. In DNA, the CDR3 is TGTGCCAGCAGCGTAGGGGCAGGTGATCAGCCCCAGCATTTT. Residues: CASSVGAGDQPQHF.

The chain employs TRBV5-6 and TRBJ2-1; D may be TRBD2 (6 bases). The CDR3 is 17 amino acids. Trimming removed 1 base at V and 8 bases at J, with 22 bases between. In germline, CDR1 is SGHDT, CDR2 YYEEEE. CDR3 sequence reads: CASSLSSRGNRWDEQFF. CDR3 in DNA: TGTGCCAGCAGCTTGTCGAGTCGGGGGAACCGATGGGATGAGCAGTTCTTC.

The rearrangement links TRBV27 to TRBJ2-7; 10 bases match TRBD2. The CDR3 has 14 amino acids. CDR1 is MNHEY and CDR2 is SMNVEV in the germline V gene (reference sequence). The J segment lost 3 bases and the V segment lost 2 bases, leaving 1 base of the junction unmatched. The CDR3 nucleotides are TGTGCCAGCAGTTTAACTAGCGGGAACTACGAGCAGTACTTC. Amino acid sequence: CASSLTSGNYEQYF.

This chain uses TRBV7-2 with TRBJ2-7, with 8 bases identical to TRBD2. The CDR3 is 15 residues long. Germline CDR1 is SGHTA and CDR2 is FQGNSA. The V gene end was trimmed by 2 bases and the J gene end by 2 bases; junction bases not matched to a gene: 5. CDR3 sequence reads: CASSLIAGLTYEQYF. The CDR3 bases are TGTGCCAGCAGCTTAATAGCGGGGCTAACCTACGAGCAGTACTTC.

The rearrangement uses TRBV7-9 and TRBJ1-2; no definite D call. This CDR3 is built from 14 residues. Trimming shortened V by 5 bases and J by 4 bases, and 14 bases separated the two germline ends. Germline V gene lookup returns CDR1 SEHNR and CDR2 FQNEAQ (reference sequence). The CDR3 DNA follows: TGTGCCAGCAGCCTCGAACCGGGATTCTATGGCTACACCTTC. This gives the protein CASSLEPGFYGYTF.

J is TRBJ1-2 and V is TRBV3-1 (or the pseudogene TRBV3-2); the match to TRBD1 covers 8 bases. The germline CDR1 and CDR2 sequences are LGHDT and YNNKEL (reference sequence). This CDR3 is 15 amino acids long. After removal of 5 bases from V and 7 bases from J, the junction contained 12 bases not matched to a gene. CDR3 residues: CASSSGTGLTTGYTF. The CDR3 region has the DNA TGTGCCAGCAGCTCGGGGACAGGACTAACCACTGGCTACACCTTC.

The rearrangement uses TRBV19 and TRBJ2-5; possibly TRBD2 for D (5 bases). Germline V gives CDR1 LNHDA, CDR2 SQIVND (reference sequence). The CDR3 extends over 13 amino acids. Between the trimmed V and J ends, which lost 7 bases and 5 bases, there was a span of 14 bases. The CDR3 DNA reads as TGTGCCAGTACCGACTCGGGAAGGGAGACCCAGTACTTC. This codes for CASTDSGRETQYF.